These 24 T cell receptor beta chains were sequenced from one sample in a study of cytomegalovirus exposure and HLA in healthy donors. The study ran its PCR with 60 Vbeta and 13 Jbeta primers. Produced via immunoSEQ multiplex PCR; TCRdb's table is partial and in-frame only. Seen here are 130,000 or so clones, about three quarters observed once, and the top ten hold about 1.7%. The sample taken for sequencing was PBMCs. The origin of the receptors is a female donor in good health and CMV-seronegative.

The chain carries TRBV10-1 and TRBJ2-5; 7 bases agree with TRBD1. Losses at the gene ends were 3 bases for V and 2 bases for J; bases not matched to a gene: 3. Germline CDR1 and CDR2: WNHNN and SYGVQD (reference sequence). The CDR3 has 14 residues. As DNA, the CDR3 is TGCGCCAGCAGTGAAGGGGGCCCACAAGAGACCCAGTACTTC. Its protein product is CASSEGGPQETQYF.

This chain connects TRBV7-8 to TRBJ2-5, with 7 bases that match TRBD2. The J call may be mistaken, given a closer DNA end match to TRBJ2-7. CDR1 and CDR2 from the germline V gene are SGHVS and FQNEAQ. The CDR3 runs 16 residues. Written as DNA, the CDR3 is TGTGCCAGCAGCTCCCGGGACCTCTCCGGGGGGTACGAGCAGTACTTC. Its translation is CASSSRDLSGGYEQYF.

The rearrangement joins TRBV6-1 to TRBJ1-3; a weak D match, TRBD1 (6 bases). CDR3 size: 12 residues. The V end lost 8 bases, the J end lost 4 bases, and 9 bases lay between the germline ends. Germline CDR1 and CDR2: MNHNS and SASEGT. CDR3 nucleotide sequence: TGTGCCAGCCAAGACAGGGGAAACACCATATATTTT. This codes for CASQDRGNTIYF.

This clone was observed a few times. The chain carries TRBV4-1 and TRBJ2-5, with D possibly matching TRBD1 (7 bases). V was trimmed by 1 base and J by 5 bases, leaving 11 bases between them. Germline CDR1 is MGHRA and CDR2 is YSYEKL. The CDR3 has 14 amino acids. The CDR3 loop reads CASSQGRGRETQYF. For the CDR3, the DNA is TGCGCCAGCAGCCAAGGCAGGGGGAGGGAGACCCAGTACTTC.

V gene TRBV7-2 combines with J gene TRBJ2-3; 7 bases agree with TRBD1. V trimming: 1 base; J trimming: 7 bases; junction bases outside the gene matches: 5. Germline lookup yields CDR1 SGHTA and CDR2 FQGNSA. The CDR3 is made up of 14 amino acids. The chain's CDR3 is CASSLDRGVNTQYF. CDR3 bases: TGTGCCAGCAGCTTAGACAGGGGAGTAAATACGCAGTATTTT.

This clone was recorded only once. The chain is built from TRBV7-9 and TRBJ2-1; D ambiguous. V was pared by 5 bases and J by 0 bases, with 11 bases between. Per germline, CDR1 SEHNR and CDR2 FQNEAQ (reference sequence). The CDR3 consists of 15 residues. The chain's CDR3 is CASSPDISSYNEQFF. The DNA for the CDR3 is TGTGCCAGCAGCCCCGACATTAGCTCCTACAATGAGCAGTTCTTC. Filled out from reference TRBV7-9 and TRBJ2-1, the complete variable domain reads DTGVSQNPRHKITKRGQNVTFRCDPISEHNRLYWYRQTLGQGPEFLTYFQNEAQLEKSRLLSDRFSAERPKGSFSTLEIQRTEQGDSAMYLCASSPDISSYNEQFFGPGTRLTVL.

V and J are TRBV5-1 and TRBJ2-7; 13 nucleotides line up with TRBD2. The V gene end was trimmed by 4 bases and the J gene end by 6 bases; junction bases not matched to a gene: 10. CDR3 length: 16 residues. Germline V gene sequence: CDR1 SGHRS, CDR2 YFSETQ. The DNA for the CDR3 is TGCGCCAGCAGCCCGGGACTAGCGGGGCCACTTTGCGAGCAGTACTTC. Translating gives CASSPGLAGPLCEQYF.

V gene TRBV27 combines with J gene TRBJ2-3, with 7 bases matching TRBD2. Germline values: CDR1 MNHEY, CDR2 SMNVEV (reference sequence). The CDR3 runs to 16 residues. The V segment lost 7 bases and the J segment 2 bases; nucleotides outside the gene matches: 12. CDR3 loop: CASTSKREGYTDTQYF. DNA of the CDR3: TGTGCCAGCACCTCAAAAAGGGAGGGCTACACAGATACGCAGTATTTT.

The V gene is TRBV12-5, the J gene TRBJ1-3; 7 bases are a match to TRBD1. The CDR3 runs to 13 residues. V lost 6 bases to trimming and J lost 4 bases; unmatched junction nucleotides: 3. CDR1 is LGHNT and CDR2 is FRNRAP in the germline V gene. CDR3: CASGRGQGNTIYF. The CDR3 region has the DNA TGTGCTAGTGGGCGGGGACAGGGAAACACCATATATTTT. Using reference TRBV12-5 and TRBJ1-3 for the parts outside the CDR3, the full variable domain is DARVTQTPRHKVTEMGQEVTMRCQPILGHNTVFWYRQTMMQGLELLAYFRNRAPLDDSGMPKDRFSAEMPDATLATLKIQPSEPRDSAVYFCASGRGQGNTIYFGEGSWLTVV.

This clone appeared a few times. The J gene is TRBJ1-1, the V gene TRBV6-1; D not certain. This CDR3 comprises 15 residues. Germline assignment: CDR1 MNHNS and CDR2 SASEGT. Trimming left V 4 bases short and J 0 bases short, with 12 bases between. The DNA for the CDR3 is TGTGCCAGCAGTGGTACAGATTGGATGAACACTGAAGCTTTCTTT. It codes for CASSGTDWMNTEAFF.

As concerns this clone: No conserved phenylalanine or tryptophan is present at the end of the CDR3, so a read error is the likely explanation. The V and J genes are TRBV9 and TRBJ1-2, with TRBD1 matching over 7 bases. The trim removed 5 bases at V and 4 bases at J, leaving 2 bases unmatched. This CDR3 spans 12 amino acids. Germline values: CDR1 SGDLS, CDR2 YYNGEE. This chain's CDR3 is CASRTGFYGYTL. The CDR3 nucleotides read TGTGCCAGCAGGACAGGGTTCTATGGCTACACCCTC.

The J gene is TRBJ1-2, the V gene TRBV5-4; possible D gene TRBD1, 5 bases. CDR1 and CDR2 (germline): SGHNT, YYREEE (reference sequence). This CDR3 region has 14 residues. Trimming removed 1 base at V and 6 bases at J, with 13 bases between. The CDR3 bases are TGTGCCAGCAGCTTGTCGGCAGGGAACAATGGCTACACCTTC. The encoded protein is CASSLSAGNNGYTF.

V and J are TRBV6-5 and TRBJ2-1; maybe TRBD1 (6 bases). V lost 3 bases and J 6 bases, leaving 15 bases between the germline ends. This CDR3 has 15 residues. Germline CDR1 is MNHEY and CDR2 is SVGAGI. Here the CDR3 DNA reads TGTGCCAGCAGTTATCAGGGGCGCATAAGCAATGAGCAGTTCTTC. It is translated as CASSYQGRISNEQFF.

The rearrangement uses TRBV15 and TRBJ2-5, with D unclear. CDR1 and CDR2 (germline): LNHNV, YYDKDF (reference sequence). The length of the CDR3 is 14 residues. Trimming removed 1 base at V and 3 bases at J, with 9 bases between. The CDR3 DNA is TGTGCCACCAGCAGAGGACAACCAGAAGAGACCCAGTACTTC. It specifies CATSRGQPEETQYF.

V usage is TRBV19 and J usage is TRBJ2-1; the match to TRBD2 covers 9 bases. Germline CDR1 reads LNHDA; CDR2 reads SQIVND (reference sequence). The CDR3 contains 15 residues. V gave up 6 bases and J gave up 4 bases; unmatched junction bases: 7. CDR3 residues: CASRTSGTRYNEQFF. The CDR3 region has the DNA TGTGCCAGTAGGACTAGCGGTACGAGGTACAATGAGCAGTTCTTC.

The chain recombines TRBV4-3 with TRBJ2-5; 9 bases line up with TRBD2. The CDR3 sequence is 15 residues long. In germline, CDR1 is LGHNA, CDR2 YSLEER. The V segment lost 4 bases and the J segment 4 bases; nucleotides outside the gene matches: 7. The CDR3 sequence: CASSLGSSGRETQYF. The CDR3 bases are TGCGCCAGCAGCCTAGGGAGTAGCGGGAGAGAGACCCAGTACTTC.

This clone has only a few counts. The chain uses TRBV15 and TRBJ1-5, with D possibly matching TRBD1 (6 bases). The germline V gene has CDR1 LNHNV and CDR2 YYDKDF (reference sequence). Trimming took off 0 bases at V and 2 bases at J, with 20 bases between the two ends. CDR3 length: 19 amino acids. The DNA for the CDR3 is TGTGCCACCAGCAGAGATCCCGACAGGTGGGAGTTAGGCAATCAGCCCCAGCATTTT. Amino acid sequence: CATSRDPDRWELGNQPQHF. The complete variable domain, with remaining parts taken from reference TRBV15 and TRBJ1-5, reads DAMVIQNPRYQVTQFGKPVTLSCSQTLNHNVMYWYQQKSSQAPKLLFHYYDKDFNNEADTPDNFQSRRPNTSFCFLDIRSPGLGDTAMYLCATSRDPDRWELGNQPQHFGDGTRLSIL.

This chain joins TRBV9 and TRBJ2-3, with D perhaps matching TRBD2 (6 bases). The germline gives CDR1 SGDLS, CDR2 YYNGEE. The CDR3 runs to 18 residues. Deletions cut 2 bases from V and 5 bases from J, with 24 bases between. As DNA, the CDR3 is TGTGCCAGCAGCGTGGAGGGCCCTTATGACCCCGCCGGAGATACGCAGTATTTT. This gives the protein CASSVEGPYDPAGDTQYF. Complete variable domain (other parts from reference TRBV9 and TRBJ2-3): DSGVTQTPKHLITATGQRVTLRCSPRSGDLSVYWYQQSLDQGLQFLIQYYNGEERAKGNILERFSAQQFPDLHSELNLSSLELGDSALYFCASSVEGPYDPAGDTQYFGPGTRLTVL.

The rearrangement joins TRBV5-1 to TRBJ2-1; 13 bases fit TRBD2. This CDR3 has 16 residues. Trimming took 3 bases from V and 6 from J; bases not matched to a gene: 6. Germline assignment: CDR1 SGHRS and CDR2 YFSETQ. The CDR3 is CASSSSGTSGVNEQFF. CDR3 nucleotides: TGCGCCAGCAGCTCGTCCGGGACTAGCGGGGTCAATGAGCAGTTCTTC.

The chain has TRBV30 and TRBJ1-3; the D gene is possibly TRBD1 (5 bases). Germline CDR1 is GTSNPN and CDR2 is SVGIG (reference sequence). The CDR3 has 13 residues. Trimming removed 4 bases at V and 0 bases at J, with 7 bases between. The CDR3 reads CAWTRDSGNTIYF. The CDR3, as DNA: TGTGCCTGGACCAGGGACTCTGGAAACACCATATATTTT.

The CDR3 here is CASRSASGSHTGELFF. The DNA of the CDR3 is TGTGCCAGCAGATCCGCTAGCGGGAGTCACACCGGGGAGCTGTTTTTT. This rearrangement joins TRBV7-2 to TRBJ2-2; 10 bases are shared with TRBD2. V trimming: 6 bases; J trimming: 3 bases; junction bases outside the gene matches: 7. The CDR3 extends over 16 amino acids. CDR1 and CDR2 (germline): SGHTA, FQGNSA.

The J gene is TRBJ1-3, the V gene TRBV28, with TRBD1 matching 7 bases. The J segment lost 2 bases and the V segment lost 8 bases, leaving 6 bases of the junction unmatched. Germline V gene sequence: CDR1 MDHEN, CDR2 SYDVKM. The CDR3 spans 14 residues. CDR3 coding DNA: TGTGCCAGCGGACCCACAGGGGCTGGAAACACCATATATTTT. Its translation: CASGPTGAGNTIYF.

The V and J genes are TRBV5-6 and TRBJ1-2; 7 bases are a match to TRBD1. V lost 1 base to trimming and J lost 8 bases; unmatched junction nucleotides: 2. This CDR3 contains 12 residues. CDR1 and CDR2 from the germline V gene are SGHDT and YYEEEE. CDR3 loop: CASSLRQGGYTF. The CDR3 coding sequence is TGTGCCAGCAGCTTGAGACAGGGAGGCTACACCTTC.

This clone has more than one count but fewer than ten. The chain is built from TRBV28 and TRBJ1-6, with D hard to call. Germline CDR1 reads MDHEN; CDR2 reads SYDVKM. Trimming removed 2 bases from V and 8 bases from J, with 10 bases in between. CDR3 length: 14 amino acids. As DNA, the CDR3 is TGTGCCAGCAGTTTAGAAGGGAGTCATTCACCCCTCCACTTT. Amino acids: CASSLEGSHSPLHF.